This T cell receptor (beta chain) was sequenced for a study of blood T cell repertoires in COVID-19. The V end was cut by 4 bases, the J end by 0 bases, with 25 bases between. The CDR3 covers 21 residues. Germline-derived CDR1 and CDR2 are LGHNA and YSLEER. Participants' reported clinical history set cohort assignment. Donors in Cohort 3 counted as recovered after two negative PCRs, clearance, or symptom resolution. The authors' processing: Estimation of nucleated cell counts relied on the amplification of reference gene primers. Sequencing used immunoSEQ multiplex PCR; TCRdb keeps in-frame clones, though not all of them. Clone size and V and J calls were adopted from that table, with D and trimming inferred from the DNA. This sample yields over 200,000 clones, of which about 90% are seen a single time; 9.5% to 14% belongs to the top ten.

J is TRBJ2-6 and V is TRBV4-3; possibly TRBD2 for D (7 bases). The sequenced sample consisted of PBMCs or T cells enriched from blood (not recorded which). The receptor comes from a man aged 25-45 years who had recovered from COVID-19. The CDR3 nucleotides read TGCGCCAGCAGCCGCGGCGAAGCGACGGGGGGCCGGGGCTCTGGGGCCAACGTCCTGACTTTC. Translation: CASSRGEATGGRGSGANVLTF.